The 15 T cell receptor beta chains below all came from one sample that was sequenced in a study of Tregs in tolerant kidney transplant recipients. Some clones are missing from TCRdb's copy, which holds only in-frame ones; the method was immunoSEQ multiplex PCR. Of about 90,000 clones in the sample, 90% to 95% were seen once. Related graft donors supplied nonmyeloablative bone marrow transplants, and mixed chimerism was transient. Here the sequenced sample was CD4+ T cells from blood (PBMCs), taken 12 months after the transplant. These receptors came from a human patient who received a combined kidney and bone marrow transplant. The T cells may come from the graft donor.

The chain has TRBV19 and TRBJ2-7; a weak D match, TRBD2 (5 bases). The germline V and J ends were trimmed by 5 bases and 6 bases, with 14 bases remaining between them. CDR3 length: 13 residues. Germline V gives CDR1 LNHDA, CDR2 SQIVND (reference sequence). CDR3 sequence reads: CASSRERRTEQYF. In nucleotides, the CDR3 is TGTGCCAGTAGTCGGGAAAGGAGGACCGAGCAGTACTTC.

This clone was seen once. DNA for the CDR3: TGTGCCAGCAGCTTAGTGGCTAGCGGGAAGGGGAGCTCCTACGAGCAGTACTTC. As protein: CASSLVASGKGSSYEQYF. The chain links TRBV7-6 to TRBJ2-5, with TRBD2 matching over 9 bases. Near its end, the DNA agrees better with TRBJ2-7, so the J call may be wrong. This CDR3 comprises 18 residues. Germline V gene lookup returns CDR1 SGHVS and CDR2 FNYEAQ.

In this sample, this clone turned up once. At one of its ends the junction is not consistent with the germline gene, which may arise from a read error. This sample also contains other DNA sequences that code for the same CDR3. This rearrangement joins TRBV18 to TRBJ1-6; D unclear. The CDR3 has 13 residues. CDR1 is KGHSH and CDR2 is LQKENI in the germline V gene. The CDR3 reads CASSLGFNSPLHF. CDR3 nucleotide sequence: TGTGCCAGCTCACTCGGGTTTAATTCCCCCCTCCACTTT.

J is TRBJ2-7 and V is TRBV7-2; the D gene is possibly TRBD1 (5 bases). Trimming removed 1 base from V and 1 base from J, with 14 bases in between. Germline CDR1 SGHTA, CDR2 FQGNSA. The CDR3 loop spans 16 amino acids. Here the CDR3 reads CASSLGPGPPSYEQYF. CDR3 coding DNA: TGTGCCAGCAGCTTAGGCCCAGGGCCCCCTTCCTACGAGCAGTACTTC.

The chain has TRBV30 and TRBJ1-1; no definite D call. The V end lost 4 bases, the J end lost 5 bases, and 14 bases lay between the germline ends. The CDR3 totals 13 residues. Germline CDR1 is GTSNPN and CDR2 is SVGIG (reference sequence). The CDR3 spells CAWTSGLGTEAFF. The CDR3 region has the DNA TGTGCCTGGACCTCAGGACTAGGGACTGAAGCTTTCTTT.

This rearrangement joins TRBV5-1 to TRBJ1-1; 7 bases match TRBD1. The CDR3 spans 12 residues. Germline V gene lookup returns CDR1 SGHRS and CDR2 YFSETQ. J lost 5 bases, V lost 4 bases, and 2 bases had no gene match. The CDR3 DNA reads TGCGCCAGCAGCGAGGGGGCAACTGAAGCTTTCTTT. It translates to CASSEGATEAFF.

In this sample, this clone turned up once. The CDR3 loop reads CASSPGVLETQYF. The CDR3 bases are TGTGCCAGCTCACCGGGAGTTCTGGAGACCCAGTACTTC. The rearrangement joins TRBV18 to TRBJ2-5; maybe TRBD2 (5 bases). The CDR3 runs to 13 residues. Germline V gene lookup returns CDR1 KGHSH and CDR2 LQKENI. V was shortened by 3 bases and J by 5 bases, with 10 bases between the two germline ends.

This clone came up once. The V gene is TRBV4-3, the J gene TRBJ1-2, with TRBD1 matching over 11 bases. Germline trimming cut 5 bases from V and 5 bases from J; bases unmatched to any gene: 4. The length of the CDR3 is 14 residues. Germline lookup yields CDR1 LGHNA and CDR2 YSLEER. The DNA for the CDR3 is TGCGCCAGCAGCGGGGACAGGGGGACTTATGGCTACACCTTC. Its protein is CASSGDRGTYGYTF.

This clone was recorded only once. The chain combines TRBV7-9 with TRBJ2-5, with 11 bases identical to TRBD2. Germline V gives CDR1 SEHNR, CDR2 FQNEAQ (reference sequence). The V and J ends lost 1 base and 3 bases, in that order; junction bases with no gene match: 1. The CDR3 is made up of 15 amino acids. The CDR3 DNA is TGTGCCAGCAGCTTAGGACTAGCGGGGAAAGAGACCCAGTACTTC. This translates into CASSLGLAGKETQYF. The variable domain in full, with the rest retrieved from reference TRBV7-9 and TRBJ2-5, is DTGVSQNPRHKITKRGQNVTFRCDPISEHNRLYWYRQTLGQGPEFLTYFQNEAQLEKSRLLSDRFSAERPKGSFSTLEIQRTEQGDSAMYLCASSLGLAGKETQYFGPGTRLLVL.

The CDR3 here is CASSWEETQYF. DNA of the CDR3: TGTGCCAGCAGCTGGGAGGAGACCCAGTACTTC. The V and J genes are TRBV7-6 and TRBJ2-5; weak D call: TRBD2 (5 bases). Germline V gives CDR1 SGHVS, CDR2 FNYEAQ. Trimming left V 4 bases short and J 5 bases short, with 5 bases between. This CDR3 is 11 amino acids long. The full variable domain, rest sourced from reference TRBV7-6 and TRBJ2-5, is GAGVSQSPRYKVTKRGQDVALRCDPISGHVSLYWYRQALGQGPEFLTYFNYEAQQDKSGLPNDRFSAERPEGSISTLTIQRTEQRDSAMYRCASSWEETQYFGPGTRLLVL.

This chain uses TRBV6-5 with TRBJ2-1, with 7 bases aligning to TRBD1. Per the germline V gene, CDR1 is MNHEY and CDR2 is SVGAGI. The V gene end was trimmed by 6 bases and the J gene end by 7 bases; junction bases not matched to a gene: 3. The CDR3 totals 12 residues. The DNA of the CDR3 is TGTGCCAGCAGAGACAGGGTAAATGAGCAGTTCTTC. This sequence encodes CASRDRVNEQFF.

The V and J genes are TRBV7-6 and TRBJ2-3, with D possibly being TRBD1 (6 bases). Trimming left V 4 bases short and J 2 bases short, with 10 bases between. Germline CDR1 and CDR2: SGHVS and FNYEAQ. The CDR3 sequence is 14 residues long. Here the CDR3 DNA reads TGTGCCAGCAGCTCACGGGACATCACAGATACGCAGTATTTT. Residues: CASSSRDITDTQYF. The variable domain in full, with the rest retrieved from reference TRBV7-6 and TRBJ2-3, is GAGVSQSPRYKVTKRGQDVALRCDPISGHVSLYWYRQALGQGPEFLTYFNYEAQQDKSGLPNDRFSAERPEGSISTLTIQRTEQRDSAMYRCASSSRDITDTQYFGPGTRLTVL.

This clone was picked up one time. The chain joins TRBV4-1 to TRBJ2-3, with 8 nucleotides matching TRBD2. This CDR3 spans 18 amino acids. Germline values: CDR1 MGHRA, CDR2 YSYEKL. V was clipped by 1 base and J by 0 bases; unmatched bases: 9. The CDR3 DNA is TGCGCCAGCAGCCAAGGTCACGCGACTAGCGCGAGCACAGATACGCAGTATTTT. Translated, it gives CASSQGHATSASTDTQYF.

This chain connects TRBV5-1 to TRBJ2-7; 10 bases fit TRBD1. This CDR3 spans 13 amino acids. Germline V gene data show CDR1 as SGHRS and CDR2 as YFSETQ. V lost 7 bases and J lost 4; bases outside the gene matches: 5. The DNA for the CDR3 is TGCGCCAGCGGATGGGACAGGGGTTACGAGCAGTACTTC. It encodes CASGWDRGYEQYF.

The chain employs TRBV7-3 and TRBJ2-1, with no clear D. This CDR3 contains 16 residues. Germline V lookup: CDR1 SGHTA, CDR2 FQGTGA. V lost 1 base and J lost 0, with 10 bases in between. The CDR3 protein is CASSLRSGSSYNEQFF. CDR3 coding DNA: TGTGCCAGCAGCTTAAGAAGTGGTAGCTCCTACAATGAGCAGTTCTTC. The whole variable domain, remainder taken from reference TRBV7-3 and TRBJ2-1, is GAGVSQTPSNKVTEKGKYVELRCDPISGHTALYWYRQSLGQGPEFLIYFQGTGAADDSGLPNDRFFAVRPEGSVSTLKIQRTERGDSAVYLCASSLRSGSSYNEQFFGPGTRLTVL.